This entry is about one T cell receptor beta chain. The sample belongs to a study of T cells in narcolepsy. Assay used: immunoSEQ multiplex PCR; TCRdb lists only in-frame clones, some missing. The sample lists over 10,000 clones; roughly 91% were seen once. CDR3 size: 15 residues. The germline CDR1 and CDR2 sequences are SEHNR and FQNEAQ (reference sequence). V shed 0 bases and J shed 8 bases, with 13 bases lying between them. Sequencing used CD45RA- memory CD4+ T cells from PBMCs. V is TRBV7-9 and J is TRBJ1-4, with D possibly matching TRBD1 (6 bases). This clonotype was obtained from a human donor with narcolepsy. The chain's CDR3 is CASSLAAQGREKLFF. The CDR3 DNA reads TGTGCCAGCAGCTTAGCGGCACAGGGACGAGAAAAACTGTTTTTT.